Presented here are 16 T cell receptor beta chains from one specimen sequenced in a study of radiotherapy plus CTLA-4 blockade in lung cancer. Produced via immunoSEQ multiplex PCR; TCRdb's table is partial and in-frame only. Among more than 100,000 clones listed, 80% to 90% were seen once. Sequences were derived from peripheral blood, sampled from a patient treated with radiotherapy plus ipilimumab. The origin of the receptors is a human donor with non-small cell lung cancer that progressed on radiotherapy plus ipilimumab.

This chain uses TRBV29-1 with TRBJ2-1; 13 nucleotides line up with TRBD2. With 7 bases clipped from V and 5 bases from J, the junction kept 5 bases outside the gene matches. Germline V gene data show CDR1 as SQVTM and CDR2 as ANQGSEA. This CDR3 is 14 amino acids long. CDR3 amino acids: CSGTSGSVNNEQFF. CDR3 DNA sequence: TGCAGCGGGACTAGCGGGAGTGTCAACAATGAGCAGTTCTTC.

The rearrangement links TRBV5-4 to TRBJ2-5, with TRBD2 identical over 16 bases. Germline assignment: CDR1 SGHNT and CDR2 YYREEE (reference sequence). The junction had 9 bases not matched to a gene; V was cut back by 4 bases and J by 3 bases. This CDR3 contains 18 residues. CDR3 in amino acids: CASSLLGTSGRGEETQYF. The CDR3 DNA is TGTGCCAGCAGCCTCCTCGGGACTAGCGGGAGGGGAGAAGAGACCCAGTACTTC. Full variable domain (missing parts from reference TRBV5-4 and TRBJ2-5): ETGVTQSPTHLIKTRGQQVTLRCSSQSGHNTVSWYQQALGQGPQFIFQYYREEENGRGNFPPRFSGLQFPNYSSELNVNALELDDSALYLCASSLLGTSGRGEETQYFGPGTRLLVL.

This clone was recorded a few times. The CDR3 nucleotides read TGTGCCAGCAGCCAGCACGGGGCAGGCAAAAACATTCAGTACTTC. Its translation: CASSQHGAGKNIQYF. The J gene is TRBJ2-4, the V gene TRBV4-2; D tentatively reads TRBD1 or TRBD2 (5 bases each). V lost 3 bases and J 3 bases, leaving 12 bases between the germline ends. Looked up from germline, CDR1 is LGHNA and CDR2 is YNFKEQ. There are 15 residues in the CDR3.

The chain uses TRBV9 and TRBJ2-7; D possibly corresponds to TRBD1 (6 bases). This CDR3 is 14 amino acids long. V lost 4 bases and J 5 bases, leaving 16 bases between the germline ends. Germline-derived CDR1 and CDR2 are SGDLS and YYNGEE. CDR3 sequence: CASSPRQVTNEQYF. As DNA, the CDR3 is TGTGCCAGCAGCCCCCGACAGGTTACCAACGAGCAGTACTTC.

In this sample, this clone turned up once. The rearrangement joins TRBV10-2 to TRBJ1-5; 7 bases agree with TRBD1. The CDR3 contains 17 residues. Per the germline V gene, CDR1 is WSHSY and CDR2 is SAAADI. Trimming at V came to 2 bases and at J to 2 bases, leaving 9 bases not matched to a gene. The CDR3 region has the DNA TGCGCCAGCAGTGAGAGGTTTGGGGACAGTGGCAATCAGCCCCAGCATTTT. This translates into CASSERFGDSGNQPQHF.

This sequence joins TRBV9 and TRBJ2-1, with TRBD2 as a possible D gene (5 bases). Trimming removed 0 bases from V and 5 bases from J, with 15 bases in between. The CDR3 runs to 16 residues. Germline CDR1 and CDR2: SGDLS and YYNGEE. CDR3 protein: CASSVALQLGDNEQFF. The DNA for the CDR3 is TGTGCCAGCAGCGTAGCCTTACAACTAGGCGACAATGAGCAGTTCTTC.

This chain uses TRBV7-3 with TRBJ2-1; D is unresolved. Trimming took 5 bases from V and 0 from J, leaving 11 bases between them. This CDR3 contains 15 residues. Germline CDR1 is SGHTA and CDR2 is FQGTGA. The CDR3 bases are TGTGCCAGCAGCACAGCCTCGGCCTCCTACAATGAGCAGTTCTTC. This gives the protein CASSTASASYNEQFF.

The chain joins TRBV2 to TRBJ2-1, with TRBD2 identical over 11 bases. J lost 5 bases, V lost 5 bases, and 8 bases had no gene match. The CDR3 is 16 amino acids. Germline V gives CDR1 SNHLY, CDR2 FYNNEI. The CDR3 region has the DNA TGTGCCAGCAGTCGGAAACTAGCGGGGGTTAACAATGAGCAGTTCTTC. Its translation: CASSRKLAGVNNEQFF.

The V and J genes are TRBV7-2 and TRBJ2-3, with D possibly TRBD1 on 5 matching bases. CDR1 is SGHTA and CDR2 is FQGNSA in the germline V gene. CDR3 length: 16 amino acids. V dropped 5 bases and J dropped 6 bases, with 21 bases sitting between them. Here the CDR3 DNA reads TGTGCCAGCAGCCCATACACAACAGGAATACTGGATACGCAGTATTTT. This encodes CASSPYTTGILDTQYF.

The CDR3 loop is CASSMTGGGGYEQYF. The DNA of the CDR3 is TGTGCCAGTAGTATGACAGGCGGTGGTGGCTACGAGCAGTACTTC. This rearrangement joins TRBV19 to TRBJ2-7, with TRBD1 as a possible D gene (6 bases). Trimming shortened V by 3 bases and J by 3 bases, and 15 bases separated the two germline ends. The V gene's germline CDR1 is LNHDA and CDR2 SQIVND (reference sequence). This CDR3 region has 15 residues.

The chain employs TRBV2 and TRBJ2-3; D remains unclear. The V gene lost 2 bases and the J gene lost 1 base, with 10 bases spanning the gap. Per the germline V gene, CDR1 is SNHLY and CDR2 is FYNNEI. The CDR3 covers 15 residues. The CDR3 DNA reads TGTGCCAGCAGTGAATTGGTGGGTCGCACAGATACGCAGTATTTT. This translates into CASSELVGRTDTQYF.

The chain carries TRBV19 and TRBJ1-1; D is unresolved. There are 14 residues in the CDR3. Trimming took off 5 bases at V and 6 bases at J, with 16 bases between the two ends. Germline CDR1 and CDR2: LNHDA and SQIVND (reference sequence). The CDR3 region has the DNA TGTGCCAGTAGTCTCCCGACCCCAGCCCCTGAAGCTTTCTTT. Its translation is CASSLPTPAPEAFF.

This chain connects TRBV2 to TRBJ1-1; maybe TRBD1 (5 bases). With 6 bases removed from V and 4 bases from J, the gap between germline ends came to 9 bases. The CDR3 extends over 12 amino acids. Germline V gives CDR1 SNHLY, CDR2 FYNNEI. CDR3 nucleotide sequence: TGTGCCAGCAGCCGACAGACCACTGAAGCTTTCTTT. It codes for CASSRQTTEAFF.

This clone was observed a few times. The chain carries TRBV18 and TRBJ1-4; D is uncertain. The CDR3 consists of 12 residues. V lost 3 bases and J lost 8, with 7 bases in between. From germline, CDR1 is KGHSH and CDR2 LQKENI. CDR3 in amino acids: CASSPRREKLFF. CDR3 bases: TGTGCCAGCTCACCGAGACGGGAAAAACTGTTTTTT.

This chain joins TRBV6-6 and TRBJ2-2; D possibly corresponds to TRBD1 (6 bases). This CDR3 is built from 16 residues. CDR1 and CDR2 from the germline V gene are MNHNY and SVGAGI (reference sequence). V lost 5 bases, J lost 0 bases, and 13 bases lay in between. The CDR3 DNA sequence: TGTGCCAGCAGTCCTAGGGACACCTCGAACACCGGGGAGCTGTTTTTT. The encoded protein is CASSPRDTSNTGELFF.

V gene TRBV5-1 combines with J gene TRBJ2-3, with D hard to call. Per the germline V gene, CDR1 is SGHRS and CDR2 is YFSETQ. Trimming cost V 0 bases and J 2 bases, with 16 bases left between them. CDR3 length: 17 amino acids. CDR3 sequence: CASSLARTAEVTDTQYF. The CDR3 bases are TGCGCCAGCAGCTTGGCCAGGACGGCTGAGGTCACAGATACGCAGTATTTT.